One and the same sample provided the 4 T cell receptor beta chains below, sequenced in a study of T cell responses to AZD1222 COVID-19 vaccine. The repertoire was sequenced with immunoSEQ multiplex PCR; TCRdb's copy has only in-frame clones and lacks some. The data hold about 140,000 clones, with 91% observed a single time. This specimen was peripheral blood, taken 28 days after the second dose of the MenACWY control vaccine. These receptors were taken from an adult who received the MenACWY meningococcal vaccine as a control.

V gene TRBV15 combines with J gene TRBJ1-4; no firm D call. Between the trimmed V and J ends, which lost 1 base and 6 bases, there was a span of 3 bases. CDR3 size: 12 residues. The germline CDR1 and CDR2 sequences are LNHNV and YYDKDF (reference sequence). The CDR3 sequence is CATSRVDEKLFF. CDR3 in DNA: TGTGCCACCAGCAGAGTCGATGAAAAACTGTTTTTT.

The chain carries TRBV28 and TRBJ1-6; 9 nucleotides align to TRBD1. After removal of 6 bases from V and 8 bases from J, the junction contained 8 bases not matched to a gene. Germline V gene sequence: CDR1 MDHEN, CDR2 SYDVKM. CDR3 length: 15 residues. Written as DNA, the CDR3 is TGTGCCAGCAGAGCCAAGACAGGGGGTTATTCACCCCTCCACTTT. This encodes CASRAKTGGYSPLHF. Using reference TRBV28 and TRBJ1-6 for the parts outside the CDR3, the full variable domain is DVKVTQSSRYLVKRTGEKVFLECVQDMDHENMFWYRQDPGLGLRLIYFSYDVKMKEKGDIPEGYSVSREKKERFSLILESASTNQTSMYLCASRAKTGGYSPLHFGNGTRLTVT.

V usage is TRBV12-3 or TRBV12-4 and J usage is TRBJ2-7, with TRBD1 matching over 7 bases. CDR3 length equals 13 residues. V gave up 6 bases and J gave up 10 bases; unmatched junction bases: 12. DNA of the CDR3: TGTGCCAGCAGCCCCCCCGGCCGGGACAGACAGTACTTC. It specifies CASSPPGRDRQYF.

This rearrangement joins TRBV4-1 to TRBJ1-1; D is uncertain. Trimming took off 3 bases at V and 7 bases at J, with 24 bases between the two ends. The CDR3 is 17 residues long. Per germline, CDR1 MGHRA and CDR2 YSYEKL. The CDR3 is CASSQLDLVRVQSEAFF. CDR3 nucleotides: TGCGCCAGCAGCCAGCTCGACCTGGTGAGGGTACAGAGTGAAGCTTTCTTT.